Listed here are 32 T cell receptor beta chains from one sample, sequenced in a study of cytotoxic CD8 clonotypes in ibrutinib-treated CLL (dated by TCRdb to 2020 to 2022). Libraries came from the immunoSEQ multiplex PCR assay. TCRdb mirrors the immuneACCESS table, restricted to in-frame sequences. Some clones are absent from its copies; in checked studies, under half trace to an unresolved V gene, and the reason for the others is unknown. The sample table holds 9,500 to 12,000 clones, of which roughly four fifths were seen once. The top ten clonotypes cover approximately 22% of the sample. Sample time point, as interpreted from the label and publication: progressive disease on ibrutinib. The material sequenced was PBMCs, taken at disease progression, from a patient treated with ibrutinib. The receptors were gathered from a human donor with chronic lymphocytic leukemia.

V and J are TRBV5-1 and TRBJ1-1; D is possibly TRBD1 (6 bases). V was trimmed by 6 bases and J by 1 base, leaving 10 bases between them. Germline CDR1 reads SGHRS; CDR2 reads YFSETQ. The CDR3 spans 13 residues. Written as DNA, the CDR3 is TGCGCCAGCACCCCACAGGGGAACACTGAAGCTTTCTTT. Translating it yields CASTPQGNTEAFF.

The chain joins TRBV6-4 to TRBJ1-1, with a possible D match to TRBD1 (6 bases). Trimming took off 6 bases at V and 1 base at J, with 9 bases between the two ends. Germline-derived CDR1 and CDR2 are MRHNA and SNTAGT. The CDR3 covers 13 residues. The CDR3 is CASRQGWNTEAFF. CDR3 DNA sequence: TGTGCCAGCAGACAGGGTTGGAACACTGAAGCTTTCTTT.

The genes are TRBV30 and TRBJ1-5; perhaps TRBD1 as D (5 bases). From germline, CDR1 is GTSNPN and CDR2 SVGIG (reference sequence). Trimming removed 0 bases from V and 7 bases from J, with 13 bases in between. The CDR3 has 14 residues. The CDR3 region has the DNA TGTGCCTGGAGTGTGTTGAGAGGGGACCAGCCCCAGCATTTT. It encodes CAWSVLRGDQPQHF.

CDR3 in amino acids: CASSLFPGKETQYF. CDR3 sequence (DNA): TGCGCCAGCAGCTTGTTTCCAGGGAAAGAGACCCAGTACTTC. The rearrangement links TRBV5-1 to TRBJ2-5; TRBD1 is a possible D gene (5 bases). Germline V gene sequence: CDR1 SGHRS, CDR2 YFSETQ. The V and J ends lost 1 base and 3 bases respectively, with 10 bases between them. The CDR3 consists of 14 residues. The full variable domain, completed using reference TRBV5-1 and TRBJ2-5, is KAGVTQTPRYLIKTRGQQVTLSCSPISGHRSVSWYQQTPGQGLQFLFEYFSETQRNKGNFPGRFSGRQFSNSRSEMNVSTLELGDSALYLCASSLFPGKETQYFGPGTRLLVL.

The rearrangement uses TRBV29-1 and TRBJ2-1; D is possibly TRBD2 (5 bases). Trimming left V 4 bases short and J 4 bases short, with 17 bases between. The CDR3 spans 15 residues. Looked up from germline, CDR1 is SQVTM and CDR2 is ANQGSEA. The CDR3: CSVVHWASGYNEQFF. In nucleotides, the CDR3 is TGCAGCGTTGTTCATTGGGCTTCGGGGTACAATGAGCAGTTCTTC.

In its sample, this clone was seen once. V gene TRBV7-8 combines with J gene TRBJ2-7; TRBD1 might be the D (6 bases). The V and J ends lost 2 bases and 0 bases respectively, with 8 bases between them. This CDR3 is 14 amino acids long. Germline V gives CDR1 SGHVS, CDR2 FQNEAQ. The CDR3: CASSLRDISYEQYF. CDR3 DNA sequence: TGTGCCAGCAGCTTACGGGACATCTCCTACGAGCAGTACTTC.

The CDR3: CASSLNGRDHYGYTF. The CDR3 nucleotides are TGTGCCAGCAGTTTAAACGGCAGAGACCACTATGGCTACACCTTC. V is TRBV28 and J is TRBJ1-2; D not certain. Trimming removed 2 bases at V and 3 bases at J, with 13 bases between. The CDR3 has 15 amino acids. In germline, CDR1 is MDHEN, CDR2 SYDVKM.

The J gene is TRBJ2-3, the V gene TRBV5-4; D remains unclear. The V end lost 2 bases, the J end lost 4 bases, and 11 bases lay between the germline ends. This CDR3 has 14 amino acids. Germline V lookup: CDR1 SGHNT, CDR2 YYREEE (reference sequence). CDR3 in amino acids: CASSLADLPDTQYF. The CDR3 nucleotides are TGTGCCAGCAGCTTAGCAGATCTGCCAGATACGCAGTATTTT.

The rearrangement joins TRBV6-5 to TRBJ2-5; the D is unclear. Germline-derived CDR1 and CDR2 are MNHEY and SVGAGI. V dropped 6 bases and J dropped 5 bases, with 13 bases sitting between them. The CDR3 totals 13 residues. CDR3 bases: TGTGCCAGCAGGTCCCGGGCCCGGGAGACCCAGTACTTC. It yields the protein CASRSRARETQYF.

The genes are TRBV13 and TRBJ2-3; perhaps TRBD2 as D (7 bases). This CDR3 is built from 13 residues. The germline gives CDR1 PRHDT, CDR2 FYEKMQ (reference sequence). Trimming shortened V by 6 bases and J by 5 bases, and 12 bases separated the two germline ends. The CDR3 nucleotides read TGTGCCAGCAGTGCGGGGGCCGGAGATACGCAGTATTTT. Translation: CASSAGAGDTQYF.

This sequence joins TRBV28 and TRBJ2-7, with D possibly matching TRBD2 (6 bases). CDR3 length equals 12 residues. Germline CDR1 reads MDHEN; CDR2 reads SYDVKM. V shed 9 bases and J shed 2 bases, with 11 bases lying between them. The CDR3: CASAGYTYEQYF. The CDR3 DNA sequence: TGTGCCAGTGCGGGGTACACCTACGAGCAGTACTTC.

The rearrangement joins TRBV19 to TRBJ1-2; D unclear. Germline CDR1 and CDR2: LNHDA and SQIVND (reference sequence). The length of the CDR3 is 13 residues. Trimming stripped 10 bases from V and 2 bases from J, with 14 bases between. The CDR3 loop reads CATQEEQNYGYTF. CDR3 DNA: TGTGCCACCCAAGAAGAACAAAACTATGGCTACACCTTC.

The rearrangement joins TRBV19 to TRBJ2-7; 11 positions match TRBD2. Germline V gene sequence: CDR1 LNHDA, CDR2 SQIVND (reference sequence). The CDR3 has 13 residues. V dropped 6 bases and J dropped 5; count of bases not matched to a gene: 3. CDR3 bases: TGTGCCAGTAGACCGACTAGCGGGGACGAGCAGTACTTC. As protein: CASRPTSGDEQYF.

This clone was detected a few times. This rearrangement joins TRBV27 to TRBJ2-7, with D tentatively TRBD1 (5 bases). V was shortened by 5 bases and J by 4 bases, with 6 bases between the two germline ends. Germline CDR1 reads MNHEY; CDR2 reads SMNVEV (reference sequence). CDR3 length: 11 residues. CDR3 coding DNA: TGTGCCAGCAGTCAGGGTTACGAGCAGTACTTC. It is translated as CASSQGYEQYF.

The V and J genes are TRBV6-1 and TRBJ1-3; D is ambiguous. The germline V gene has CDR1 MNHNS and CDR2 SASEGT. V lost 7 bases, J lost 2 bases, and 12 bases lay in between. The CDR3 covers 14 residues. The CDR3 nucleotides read TGTGCCAGCACCCCCGGCTCGACTGGAAACACCATATATTTT. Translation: CASTPGSTGNTIYF.

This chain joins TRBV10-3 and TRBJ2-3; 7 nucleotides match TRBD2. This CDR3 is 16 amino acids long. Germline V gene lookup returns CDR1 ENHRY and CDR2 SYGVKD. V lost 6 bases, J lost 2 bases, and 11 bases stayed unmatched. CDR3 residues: CAIRTSLAGDTDTQYF. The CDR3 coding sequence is TGTGCCATCAGGACCTCGTTAGCGGGCGACACAGATACGCAGTATTTT.

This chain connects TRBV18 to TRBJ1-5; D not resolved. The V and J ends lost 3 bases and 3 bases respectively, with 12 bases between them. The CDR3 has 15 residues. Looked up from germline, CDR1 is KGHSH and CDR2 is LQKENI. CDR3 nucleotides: TGTGCCAGCTCACCTGCTCGCACCCCCAATCAGCCCCAGCATTTT. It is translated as CASSPARTPNQPQHF.

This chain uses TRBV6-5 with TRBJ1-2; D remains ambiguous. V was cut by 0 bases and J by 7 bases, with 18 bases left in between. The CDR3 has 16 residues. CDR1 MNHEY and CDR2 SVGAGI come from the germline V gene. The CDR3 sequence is CASSYSSDGVSGGYTF. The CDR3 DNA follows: TGTGCCAGCAGTTACTCGAGTGATGGGGTTTCGGGTGGCTACACCTTC.

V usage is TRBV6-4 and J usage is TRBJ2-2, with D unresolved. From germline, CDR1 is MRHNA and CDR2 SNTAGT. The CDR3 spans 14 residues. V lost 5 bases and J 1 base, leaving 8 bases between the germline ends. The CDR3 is CASSQQLNTGELFF. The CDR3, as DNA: TGTGCCAGCAGTCAACAGCTGAACACCGGGGAGCTGTTTTTT.

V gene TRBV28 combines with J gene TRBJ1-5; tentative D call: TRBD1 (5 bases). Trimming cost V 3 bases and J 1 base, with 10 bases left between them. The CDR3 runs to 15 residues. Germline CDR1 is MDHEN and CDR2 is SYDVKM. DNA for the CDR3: TGTGCCAGCAGTTTCATTCGGGGGAGCAATCAGCCCCAGCATTTT. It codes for CASSFIRGSNQPQHF.

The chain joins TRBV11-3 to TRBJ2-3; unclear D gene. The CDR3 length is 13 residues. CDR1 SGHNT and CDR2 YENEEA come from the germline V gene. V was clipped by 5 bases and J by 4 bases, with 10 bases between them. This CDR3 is CASSPSPPDTQYF. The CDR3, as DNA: TGTGCCAGCAGCCCGTCCCCCCCAGATACGCAGTATTTT.

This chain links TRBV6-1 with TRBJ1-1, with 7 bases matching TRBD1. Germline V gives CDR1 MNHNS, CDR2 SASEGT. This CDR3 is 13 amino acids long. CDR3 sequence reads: CASQTGWDTEAFF. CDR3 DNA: TGTGCGAGTCAGACAGGGTGGGACACTGAAGCTTTCTTT.

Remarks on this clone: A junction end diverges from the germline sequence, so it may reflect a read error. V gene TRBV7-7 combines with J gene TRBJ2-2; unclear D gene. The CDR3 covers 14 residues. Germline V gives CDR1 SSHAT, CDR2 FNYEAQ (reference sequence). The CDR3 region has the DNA TGTGCTAGCAGCTTATCCCTCCTCAGCGGGGAGCTGTTTTTT. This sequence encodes CASSLSLLSGELFF.

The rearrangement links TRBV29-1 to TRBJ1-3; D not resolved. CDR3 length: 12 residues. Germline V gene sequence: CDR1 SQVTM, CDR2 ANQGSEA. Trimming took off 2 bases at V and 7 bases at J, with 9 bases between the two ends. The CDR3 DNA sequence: TGCAGCGTTGAATCGATGGGGAACACCATATATTTT. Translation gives CSVESMGNTIYF.

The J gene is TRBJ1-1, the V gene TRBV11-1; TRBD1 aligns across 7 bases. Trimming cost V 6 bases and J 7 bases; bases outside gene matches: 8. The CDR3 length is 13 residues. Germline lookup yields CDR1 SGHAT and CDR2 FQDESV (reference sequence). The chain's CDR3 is CASRETGTDEAFF. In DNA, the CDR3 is TGTGCCAGCAGGGAGACCGGGACAGATGAAGCTTTCTTT.

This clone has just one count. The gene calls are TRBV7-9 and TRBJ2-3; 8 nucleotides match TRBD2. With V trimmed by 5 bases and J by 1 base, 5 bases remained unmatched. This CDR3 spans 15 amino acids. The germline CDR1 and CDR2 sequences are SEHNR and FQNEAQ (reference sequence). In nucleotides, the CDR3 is TGTGCCAGCAGCCTCGGAGCGGGAGGCACAGATACGCAGTATTTT. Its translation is CASSLGAGGTDTQYF.

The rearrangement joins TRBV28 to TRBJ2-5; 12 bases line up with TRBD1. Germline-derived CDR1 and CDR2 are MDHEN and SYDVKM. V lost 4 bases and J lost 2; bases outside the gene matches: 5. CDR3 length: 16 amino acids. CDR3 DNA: TGTGCCAGCAGTTCCCGGGACAGGGGGCCTCAAGAGACCCAGTACTTC. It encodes CASSSRDRGPQETQYF.

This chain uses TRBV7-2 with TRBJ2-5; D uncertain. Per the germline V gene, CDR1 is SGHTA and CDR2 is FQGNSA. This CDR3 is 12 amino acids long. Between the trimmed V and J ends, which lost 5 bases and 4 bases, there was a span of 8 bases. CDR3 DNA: TGTGCCAGCAGCCCATTTCGAGAGACCCAGTACTTC. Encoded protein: CASSPFRETQYF.

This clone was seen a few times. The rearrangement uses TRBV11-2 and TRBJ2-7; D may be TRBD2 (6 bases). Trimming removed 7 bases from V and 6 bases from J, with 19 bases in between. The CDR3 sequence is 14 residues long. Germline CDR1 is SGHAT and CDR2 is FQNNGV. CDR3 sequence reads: CASTPRPEGGEQYF. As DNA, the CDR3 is TGTGCCAGCACCCCTAGGCCGGAGGGCGGCGAGCAGTACTTC.

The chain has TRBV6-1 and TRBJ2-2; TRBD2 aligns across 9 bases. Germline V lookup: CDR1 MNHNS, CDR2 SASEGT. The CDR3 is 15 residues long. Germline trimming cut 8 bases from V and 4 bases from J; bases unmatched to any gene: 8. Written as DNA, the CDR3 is TGTGCCAGCCGCCTTAGCGGGAGTGGCACCGGGGAGCTGTTTTTT. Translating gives CASRLSGSGTGELFF.

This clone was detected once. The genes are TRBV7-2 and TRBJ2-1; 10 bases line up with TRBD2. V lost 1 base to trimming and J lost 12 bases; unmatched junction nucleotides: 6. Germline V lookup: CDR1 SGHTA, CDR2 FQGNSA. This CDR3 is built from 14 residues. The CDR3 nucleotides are TGTGCCAGCAGCTTAGATACAGCGGGAGGGCGGCAGTTCTTC. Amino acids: CASSLDTAGGRQFF.

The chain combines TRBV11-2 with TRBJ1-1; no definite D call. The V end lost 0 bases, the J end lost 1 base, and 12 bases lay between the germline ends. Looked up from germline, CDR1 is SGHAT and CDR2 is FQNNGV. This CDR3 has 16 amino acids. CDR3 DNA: TGTGCCAGCAGCTTAGAGTTCGGCAAGAAGAACACTGAAGCTTTCTTT. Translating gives CASSLEFGKKNTEAFF.